A single sample is the source of the 32 T cell receptor beta chains below, sequenced in a study of shared clonotypes between healthy human individuals. It was CD45RO-negative cells, positively selected for CCR7, that made up naive CD8 cells, with terminally differentiated effector memory CD45RA+ cells excluded. Sequencing was performed with immunoSEQ multiplex PCR; in TCRdb, only in-frame clones are kept and a portion is missing. The repertoire holds under 850,000 clones, with more than 85% as singletons. Sequencing input: naive CD8+ T cells sorted from blood. The receptor set was obtained from a man aged 25 to 40 in good health.

The chain carries TRBV5-1 and TRBJ2-1, with a weak D call TRBD2 (5 bases). Germline CDR1 and CDR2: SGHRS and YFSETQ. V shed 8 bases and J shed 2 bases, with 14 bases lying between them. The CDR3 is 14 residues long. The CDR3 DNA is TGCGCCAGTAACATGGACTTTACCTACAATGAGCAGTTCTTC. Translated, it gives CASNMDFTYNEQFF.

The chain joins TRBV5-4 to TRBJ2-5, with 9 nucleotides matching TRBD2. From germline, CDR1 is SGHNT and CDR2 YYREEE (reference sequence). This CDR3 is built from 16 residues. The ends lost 4 bases at V and 4 bases at J; junction bases unmatched: 11. CDR3 bases: TGTGCCAGCAGCCCCCGGGCGGGAGGGCCCTCAGAGACCCAGTACTTC. It is translated as CASSPRAGGPSETQYF.

V gene TRBV6-1 combines with J gene TRBJ2-1; the D gene is possibly TRBD1 (6 bases). The CDR3 spans 16 residues. Germline V gene data show CDR1 as MNHNS and CDR2 as SASEGT. The V gene lost 4 bases and the J gene lost 6 bases, with 19 bases spanning the gap. In nucleotides, the CDR3 is TGTGCCAGCAGTGCCTACACAGGGTGGTTTTCCAATGAGCAGTTCTTC. It is translated as CASSAYTGWFSNEQFF.

The chain employs TRBV29-1 and TRBJ2-2; 10 nucleotides match TRBD2. CDR1 and CDR2 from the germline V gene are SQVTM and ANQGSEA. V trimming: 1 base; J trimming: 3 bases; junction bases outside the gene matches: 5. The CDR3 has 16 amino acids. The CDR3 DNA follows: TGCAGCGTTGAAGTAACTAGCGGGATTTACACCGGGGAGCTGTTTTTT. This sequence encodes CSVEVTSGIYTGELFF.

The rearrangement uses TRBV7-9 and TRBJ2-3; D call uncertain. The CDR3 totals 14 residues. V shed 1 base and J shed 6 bases, with 11 bases lying between them. Germline CDR1 SEHNR, CDR2 FQNEAQ (reference sequence). This CDR3 reads CASSLGLATDTQYF. CDR3 in DNA: TGTGCCAGCAGCTTAGGCCTGGCCACTGATACGCAGTATTTT.

The chain has TRBV30 and TRBJ2-2, with D possibly matching TRBD1 (6 bases). V was clipped by 4 bases and J by 2 bases, with 14 bases between them. From germline, CDR1 is GTSNPN and CDR2 SVGIG (reference sequence). The CDR3 loop spans 15 amino acids. The CDR3 is CAWMIGTLNTGELFF. In DNA, the CDR3 is TGTGCCTGGATGATCGGGACACTTAACACCGGGGAGCTGTTTTTT.

This chain connects TRBV5-6 to TRBJ2-7; D not resolved. The CDR3 has 12 residues. CDR1 SGHDT and CDR2 YYEEEE come from the germline V gene. The V end was cut by 3 bases, the J end by 2 bases, with 6 bases between. The CDR3 sequence: CASSWGTYEQYF. For the CDR3, the DNA is TGTGCCAGCAGCTGGGGAACCTACGAGCAGTACTTC.

The V call is TRBV4-3, the J call TRBJ2-2; a possible D gene is TRBD1 (6 bases). The length of the CDR3 is 16 residues. Trimming left V 0 bases short and J 1 base short, with 9 bases between. Germline lookup yields CDR1 LGHNA and CDR2 YSLEER. CDR3 amino acids: CASSQDGTMNTGELFF. The CDR3 DNA sequence: TGCGCCAGCAGCCAAGATGGGACAATGAACACCGGGGAGCTGTTTTTT.

The V and J genes are TRBV4-1 and TRBJ2-3; D is unresolved. Germline values: CDR1 MGHRA, CDR2 YSYEKL. Trimming left V 0 bases short and J 6 bases short, with 13 bases between. The CDR3 spans 15 residues. CDR3 region: CASSQDSALGDTQYF. CDR3 coding DNA: TGCGCCAGCAGCCAAGACAGCGCGTTAGGGGATACGCAGTATTTT.

This clone appeared a single time. V and J are TRBV5-5 and TRBJ2-7; maybe TRBD1 (5 bases). CDR3 length equals 15 residues. Trimming took off 0 bases at V and 4 bases at J, with 14 bases between the two ends. Germline CDR1 reads SGHKS; CDR2 reads YYEKEE (reference sequence). The CDR3: CASSLGTRNHYEQYF. The CDR3 DNA reads as TGTGCCAGCAGCTTGGGGACACGGAACCATTACGAGCAGTACTTC. Combining the CDR3 with reference TRBV5-5 and TRBJ2-7 gives the whole variable domain DAGVTQSPTHLIKTRGQQVTLRCSPISGHKSVSWYQQVLGQGPQFIFQYYEKEERGRGNFPDRFSARQFPNYSSELNVNALLLGDSALYLCASSLGTRNHYEQYFGPGTRLTVT.

The chain joins TRBV4-3 to TRBJ1-5, with TRBD1 identical over 10 bases. The length of the CDR3 is 15 residues. Germline V gene sequence: CDR1 LGHNA, CDR2 YSLEER. V was pared by 11 bases and J by 0 bases, with 7 bases of the junction left unmatched. For the CDR3, the DNA is TGCGCCTCACGACAGGGGGCTTTTAGCAATCAGCCCCAGCATTTT. The encoded protein is CASRQGAFSNQPQHF.

The chain links TRBV27 to TRBJ2-4, with 9 bases that match TRBD2. Unmatched junction bases numbered 9, after V lost 5 bases and J lost 4 bases. Germline loops: CDR1 MNHEY, CDR2 SMNVEV (reference sequence). The CDR3 covers 16 residues. The CDR3 sequence is CASSPPGLAGKNIQYF. The CDR3, as DNA: TGTGCCAGCAGTCCTCCGGGGCTAGCGGGGAAAAACATTCAGTACTTC.

Comment on this clone: The same CDR3 arises from other DNA sequences in this sample as well. The chain combines TRBV30 with TRBJ2-7; D remains unclear. Germline V gene data show CDR1 as GTSNPN and CDR2 as SVGIG (reference sequence). The V end was cut by 0 bases, the J end by 0 bases, with 9 bases between. The CDR3 runs 14 residues. In DNA, the CDR3 is TGTGCCTGGAGTGTACATTCTAGCTCCTACGAGCAGTACTTC. Amino acid sequence: CAWSVHSSSYEQYF.

CDR3 sequence: CASSLLLAGGPNEQYF. For the CDR3, the DNA is TGTGCCAGCAGTTTATTACTTGCGGGAGGGCCCAACGAGCAGTACTTC. The chain has TRBV27 and TRBJ2-7, with 9 bases matching TRBD2. CDR3 length: 16 residues. V dropped 1 base and J dropped 5; count of bases not matched to a gene: 9. Germline V gives CDR1 MNHEY, CDR2 SMNVEV (reference sequence).

V is TRBV30 and J is TRBJ2-2; D gene unclear. Germline CDR1 is GTSNPN and CDR2 is SVGIG (reference sequence). CDR3 size: 13 residues. V was shortened by 4 bases and J by 2 bases, with 8 bases between the two germline ends. CDR3 amino acids: CAWTGTNTGELFF. CDR3 bases: TGTGCCTGGACAGGAACCAACACCGGGGAGCTGTTTTTT.

Turning to this clone: Different DNA sequences within this sample yield the same CDR3. The CDR3 here is CATSERSSYEQYF. The CDR3 nucleotides are TGTGCCACCAGCGAACGAAGCTCCTACGAGCAGTACTTC. The chain recombines TRBV15 with TRBJ2-7; D uncertain. CDR3 length: 13 residues. Trimming cost V 5 bases and J 0 bases, with 8 bases left between them. Germline CDR1 LNHNV, CDR2 YYDKDF (reference sequence).

This chain links TRBV13 with TRBJ1-1; no reliable D call. V was cut by 5 bases and J by 2 bases, with 12 bases left in between. The CDR3 contains 14 residues. CDR1 and CDR2 from the germline V gene are PRHDT and FYEKMQ (reference sequence). This CDR3 reads CASSPEGRNTEAFF. In DNA form, the CDR3 reads TGTGCCAGCAGCCCCGAGGGAAGAAACACTGAAGCTTTCTTT.

The gene calls are TRBV6-1 and TRBJ2-7; maybe TRBD1 (6 bases). CDR1 and CDR2 (germline): MNHNS, SASEGT. V lost 0 bases and J lost 9, with 18 bases in between. The CDR3 consists of 15 residues. CDR3 nucleotides: TGTGCCAGCAGTGAAGCGGGTGGGACACAAAAGCCGCAGTACTTC. Protein: CASSEAGGTQKPQYF.

The chain links TRBV6-5 to TRBJ2-5, with no clear D. This CDR3 comprises 13 residues. Trimming cost V 5 bases and J 1 base, with 8 bases left between them. CDR1 is MNHEY, CDR2 SVGAGI, per germline. The CDR3 DNA follows: TGTGCCAGCAGTGATGACTTCCAAGAGACCCAGTACTTC. This encodes CASSDDFQETQYF.

V is TRBV27 and J is TRBJ2-1; D uncertain. CDR3 length: 13 amino acids. V dropped 6 bases and J dropped 7 bases, with 13 bases sitting between them. CDR1 and CDR2 (germline): MNHEY, SMNVEV (reference sequence). Written as DNA, the CDR3 is TGTGCCAGCAGCCCTTTCAGATCAAATGAGCAGTTCTTC. This gives the protein CASSPFRSNEQFF.

This chain joins TRBV27 and TRBJ2-1; D remains unclear. The CDR3 has 14 residues. The germline V gene encodes CDR1 MNHEY and CDR2 SMNVEV (reference sequence). The V gene lost 4 bases and the J gene lost 2 bases, with 9 bases spanning the gap. In nucleotides, the CDR3 is TGTGCCAGCAGTTACCCGGGTACCTACAATGAGCAGTTCTTC. It codes for CASSYPGTYNEQFF.

The J gene is TRBJ2-7, the V gene TRBV11-2; D uncertain. V lost 2 bases, J lost 6 bases, and 8 bases lay in between. This CDR3 contains 12 residues. CDR1 and CDR2 from the germline V gene are SGHAT and FQNNGV. The CDR3 loop is CASSLTVSEQYF. The CDR3 DNA is TGTGCCAGCAGCTTAACGGTTAGCGAGCAGTACTTC.

This chain joins TRBV11-3 and TRBJ2-7, with D unresolved. The CDR3 has 13 amino acids. In germline, CDR1 is SGHNT, CDR2 YENEEA. Deletions cut 4 bases from V and 2 bases from J, with 9 bases between. CDR3 region: CASSYPVPYEQYF. CDR3 coding DNA: TGTGCCAGCAGCTATCCGGTCCCCTACGAGCAGTACTTC.

About this clone: The same CDR3 is also encoded by other DNA sequences in this sample. The rearrangement links TRBV7-9 to TRBJ2-7; D might be TRBD2 (5 bases). The germline V and J ends were trimmed by 1 base and 4 bases, with 11 bases remaining between them. CDR1 and CDR2 (germline): SEHNR, FQNEAQ (reference sequence). The CDR3 totals 14 residues. CDR3 amino acids: CASSLVGRDYEQYF. CDR3 bases: TGTGCCAGCAGCTTAGTTGGGAGAGATTACGAGCAGTACTTC.

V is TRBV7-3 and J is TRBJ2-1; 9 bases map to TRBD1. Losses at the gene ends were 5 bases for V and 7 bases for J; bases not matched to a gene: 12. CDR1 SGHTA and CDR2 FQGTGA come from the germline V gene. This CDR3 spans 16 amino acids. The CDR3 coding sequence is TGTGCCAGCAGCCTCCTGGGACAGGGAGGACTGAATGAGCAGTTCTTC. Translation gives CASSLLGQGGLNEQFF.

This rearrangement joins TRBV27 to TRBJ2-7, with 11 bases aligning to TRBD2. In germline, CDR1 is MNHEY, CDR2 SMNVEV (reference sequence). V shed 5 bases, J shed 3 bases, and the junction held 3 bases outside the gene matches. CDR3 length equals 14 residues. The CDR3 sequence: CASSPGLADYEQYF. CDR3 nucleotide sequence: TGTGCCAGCAGTCCGGGACTAGCGGACTACGAGCAGTACTTC.

The V call is TRBV9, the J call TRBJ2-2; D assignment may be TRBD1 or TRBD2 (5 bases each). With 3 bases removed from V and 1 base from J, the gap between germline ends came to 13 bases. Germline CDR1 and CDR2: SGDLS and YYNGEE. The CDR3 sequence is 16 residues long. This CDR3 is CASSAPPGGNTGELFF. DNA of the CDR3: TGTGCCAGCAGCGCCCCCCCTGGGGGGAACACCGGGGAGCTGTTTTTT.

This chain joins TRBV7-9 and TRBJ1-4, with 8 bases lining up with TRBD1. J lost 4 bases, V lost 6 bases, and 1 base had no gene match. CDR3 size: 13 residues. CDR1 SEHNR and CDR2 FQNEAQ come from the germline V gene (reference sequence). CDR3 protein: CASRDRVNEKLFF. The CDR3 coding sequence is TGTGCCAGCAGGGACAGGGTTAATGAAAAACTGTTTTTT.

The V and J genes are TRBV5-1 and TRBJ2-1; TRBD2 matches at 7 bases. The CDR3 length is 21 residues. With 0 bases clipped from V and 4 bases from J, the junction kept 22 bases outside the gene matches. CDR1 SGHRS and CDR2 YFSETQ come from the germline V gene. CDR3 protein: CASSLGPYDYRPSGPYNEQFF. Written as DNA, the CDR3 is TGCGCCAGCAGCTTGGGGCCTTATGATTATCGTCCTAGCGGCCCATACAATGAGCAGTTCTTC. The variable domain in full, completed from reference TRBV5-1 and TRBJ2-1, reads KAGVTQTPRYLIKTRGQQVTLSCSPISGHRSVSWYQQTPGQGLQFLFEYFSETQRNKGNFPGRFSGRQFSNSRSEMNVSTLELGDSALYLCASSLGPYDYRPSGPYNEQFFGPGTRLTVL.

A note on this clone: Other nucleotide sequences in the sample specify the same CDR3. This chain links TRBV19 with TRBJ2-2; D remains unclear. This CDR3 spans 13 amino acids. The V end lost 1 base, the J end lost 5 bases, and 5 bases lay between the germline ends. Germline CDR1 reads LNHDA; CDR2 reads SQIVND (reference sequence). In DNA, the CDR3 is TGTGCCAGTAGTATAGCCGGGACCGGGGAGCTGTTTTTT. Protein: CASSIAGTGELFF.

The chain employs TRBV5-1 and TRBJ2-7; the D gene is possibly TRBD1 (5 bases). The CDR3 consists of 13 residues. Trimming shortened V by 3 bases and J by 1 base, and 8 bases separated the two germline ends. From germline, CDR1 is SGHRS and CDR2 YFSETQ. The CDR3, as DNA: TGCGCCAGCAGCTGGACAACTTCCTACGAGCAGTACTTC. This gives the protein CASSWTTSYEQYF. Variable domain in full (rest from reference TRBV5-1 and TRBJ2-7): KAGVTQTPRYLIKTRGQQVTLSCSPISGHRSVSWYQQTPGQGLQFLFEYFSETQRNKGNFPGRFSGRQFSNSRSEMNVSTLELGDSALYLCASSWTTSYEQYFGPGTRLTVT.

V usage is TRBV10-1 and J usage is TRBJ2-5; possible D gene TRBD2, 6 bases. The CDR3 length is 15 residues. The germline gives CDR1 WNHNN, CDR2 SYGVQD (reference sequence). Trimming took off 1 base at V and 2 bases at J, with 11 bases between the two ends. The DNA for the CDR3 is TGCGCCAGCAGTGAGTGGAGGGGCGGACAAGAGACCCAGTACTTC. This translates into CASSEWRGGQETQYF.